The clone carrying this T cell receptor (beta chain) was seen a few times. Produced via immunoSEQ multiplex PCR; TCRdb's table is partial and in-frame only. The profile shows 270,000 or so clones, about four fifths of them singletons. This specimen belongs to a study of blood T cell repertoires in COVID-19. Study in general: The study drew acute and convalescent COVID-19 samples from the United States, Italy and Spain.

Germline V gene data show CDR1 as ENHRY and CDR2 as SYGVKD. Germline trimming cut 10 bases from V and 5 bases from J; bases unmatched to any gene: 8. This CDR3 region has 14 residues. The genes are TRBV10-3 and TRBJ1-6, with 7 nucleotides matching TRBD1. The specimen sequenced was peripheral blood. The source is a woman aged 18-29 years with acute or convalescent COVID-19. CDR3 sequence reads: CATRGGQNNSPLHF. For the CDR3, the DNA is TGTGCCACCCGGGGGGGACAGAATAATTCACCCCTCCACTTT.